These 30 T cell receptor beta chains came from one sample sequenced in a study of long-term antiretroviral therapy in people with HIV. Assay version v3.0 of immunoSEQ was used, and it was run at survey level. Measured with immunoSEQ multiplex PCR; TCRdb has only the in-frame clones, and not every one. Of around 33,000 clones in the sample, roughly 80% were seen once. The input for sequencing was unsorted PBMCs, taken 0.4 years before starting antiretroviral therapy. These receptors were taken from a man younger than 30 with HIV.

The gene calls are TRBV10-3 and TRBJ2-7, with 9 bases lining up with TRBD1. CDR1 is ENHRY, CDR2 SYGVKD, per germline. With 4 bases clipped from V and 5 bases from J, the junction kept 0 bases outside the gene matches. This CDR3 comprises 12 residues. CDR3 amino acids: CAISGTGDEQYF. DNA of the CDR3: TGTGCCATCAGTGGGACAGGGGACGAGCAGTACTTC.

This clone turned up a few times. The rearrangement links TRBV9 to TRBJ1-2, with D unresolved. V lost 4 bases and J 5 bases, leaving 18 bases between the germline ends. This CDR3 region has 15 residues. The germline gives CDR1 SGDLS, CDR2 YYNGEE. The CDR3 loop is CASSFEGQTLYGYTF. The CDR3 nucleotides read TGTGCCAGCAGCTTCGAGGGCCAAACCCTTTATGGCTACACCTTC. The complete variable domain, with remaining parts taken from reference TRBV9 and TRBJ1-2, reads DSGVTQTPKHLITATGQRVTLRCSPRSGDLSVYWYQQSLDQGLQFLIQYYNGEERAKGNILERFSAQQFPDLHSELNLSSLELGDSALYFCASSFEGQTLYGYTFGSGTRLTVV.

About this clone: The junction differs from germline at one of its ends, possibly a read error. V usage is TRBV7-7 and J usage is TRBJ2-7; 10 nucleotides align to TRBD2. CDR3 length: 15 residues. CDR1 SSHAT and CDR2 FNYEAQ come from the germline V gene (reference sequence). CDR3 in amino acids: CASSASSGSSYEQYF. Here the CDR3 DNA reads TGTGCTAGCAGCGCATCTAGCGGGAGCTCCTACGAGCAGTACTTC. Full variable domain (missing parts from reference TRBV7-7 and TRBJ2-7): GAGVSQSPRYKVTKRGQDVTLRCDPISSHATLYWYQQALGQGPEFLTYFNYEAQPDKSGLPSDRFSAERPEGSISTLTIQRTEQRDSAMYRCASSASSGSSYEQYFGPGTRLTVT.

Concerning this clone itself: The same CDR3 also results from other DNA sequences found in this sample. The J gene is TRBJ2-3, the V gene TRBV5-4; D not resolved. Germline V CDR1 and CDR2: SGHNT, YYREEE (reference sequence). The ends were cut back, 0 bases at V and 0 bases at J, with 5 bases in the middle. This CDR3 is built from 14 residues. DNA of the CDR3: TGTGCCAGCAGCTTGGTGGGGAGCACAGATACGCAGTATTTT. It codes for CASSLVGSTDTQYF.

The chain combines TRBV5-1 with TRBJ2-2; no clear D. The CDR3 is 12 residues long. From germline, CDR1 is SGHRS and CDR2 YFSETQ. Trimming cost V 5 bases and J 1 base, with 3 bases left between them. CDR3 region: CASRGNTGELFF. The CDR3 DNA sequence: TGCGCCAGCAGGGGGAACACCGGGGAGCTGTTTTTT.

This chain connects TRBV7-3 to TRBJ2-1, with D tentatively TRBD2 (6 bases). Germline-derived CDR1 and CDR2 are SGHTA and FQGTGA. Trimming took 2 bases from V and 0 from J, leaving 8 bases between them. The CDR3 contains 15 residues. The CDR3 sequence: CASSLYGSSYNEQFF. DNA for the CDR3: TGTGCCAGCAGCTTATACGGGAGCTCCTACAATGAGCAGTTCTTC.

This chain links TRBV6-1 with TRBJ1-6; 8 bases are shared with TRBD1. Germline CDR1 is MNHNS and CDR2 is SASEGT. The CDR3 length is 15 residues. After removal of 6 bases from V and 5 bases from J, the junction contained 6 bases not matched to a gene. As DNA, the CDR3 is TGTGCCAGCAGCCTCCGGGACAGGAATAATTCACCCCTCCACTTT. This gives the protein CASSLRDRNNSPLHF.

The chain uses TRBV10-3 and TRBJ2-1, with D perhaps TRBD2 (5 bases). This CDR3 is built from 13 residues. V lost 2 bases, J lost 8 bases, and 10 bases lay in between. Looked up from germline, CDR1 is ENHRY and CDR2 is SYGVKD. CDR3 protein: CAISEGGEDEQFF. CDR3 in DNA: TGTGCCATCAGTGAGGGAGGCGAGGATGAGCAGTTCTTC.

The rearrangement links TRBV6-4 to TRBJ2-1; D gene ambiguous. V was shortened by 0 bases and J by 1 base, with 7 bases between the two germline ends. Germline values: CDR1 MRHNA, CDR2 SNTAGT. The CDR3 is 15 residues long. CDR3: CASSDSESSYNEQFF. CDR3 nucleotide sequence: TGTGCCAGCAGTGACTCAGAGTCATCCTACAATGAGCAGTTCTTC.

This chain connects TRBV10-3 to TRBJ2-3; D is possibly TRBD2 (6 bases). Germline CDR1 ENHRY, CDR2 SYGVKD. Trimming cost V 0 bases and J 3 bases, with 13 bases left between them. This CDR3 is built from 16 residues. The CDR3 DNA reads as TGTGCCATCAGTGAGTCGAGGGGTGGGAGGACAGATACGCAGTATTTT. The encoded protein is CAISESRGGRTDTQYF.

This rearrangement joins TRBV5-3 to TRBJ2-1; a possible D gene is TRBD1 (6 bases). TRBV5-3 is an ORF for which the function is uncertain. V was cut by 4 bases and J by 4 bases, with 9 bases left in between. This CDR3 comprises 13 residues. CDR3 amino acids: CARSPQGYNEQFF. The CDR3 nucleotides are TGTGCCAGAAGCCCCCAGGGGTACAATGAGCAGTTCTTC.

The rearrangement uses TRBV11-1 and TRBJ2-1; D is unresolved. Germline V lookup: CDR1 SGHAT, CDR2 FQDESV (reference sequence). V lost 5 bases to trimming and J lost 0 bases, with 11 bases between them. This CDR3 contains 15 residues. CDR3 in amino acids: CASSQQQSSYNEQFF. Here the CDR3 DNA reads TGTGCCAGCAGCCAACAACAGAGCTCCTACAATGAGCAGTTCTTC.

The J gene is TRBJ2-6, the V gene TRBV27, with D tentatively TRBD1 (6 bases). Germline CDR1 is MNHEY and CDR2 is SMNVEV (reference sequence). V lost 3 bases, J lost 4 bases, and 7 bases lay in between. The CDR3 spans 14 residues. CDR3 coding DNA: TGTGCCAGCAGTTTTCAGGGGGGGGCCAACGTCCTGACTTTC. Translated: CASSFQGGANVLTF.

The CDR3 loop reads CASSLGTFEQYF. In DNA, the CDR3 is TGTGCCAGCAGCTTAGGGACCTTCGAGCAGTACTTC. V gene TRBV7-9 combines with J gene TRBJ2-7; D uncertain. Trimming pared 1 base from V and 6 bases from J, leaving 7 bases between. Germline CDR1 reads SEHNR; CDR2 reads FQNEAQ (reference sequence). This CDR3 spans 12 amino acids. The full variable domain, with the rest looked up from reference TRBV7-9 and TRBJ2-7, is DTGVSQNPRHKITKRGQNVTFRCDPISEHNRLYWYRQTLGQGPEFLTYFQNEAQLEKSRLLSDRFSAERPKGSFSTLEIQRTEQGDSAMYLCASSLGTFEQYFGPGTRLTVT.

The rearrangement uses TRBV5-6 and TRBJ2-5; D may be TRBD1 (6 bases). The germline V gene encodes CDR1 SGHDT and CDR2 YYEEEE. The CDR3 runs to 14 residues. V lost 2 bases and J 5 bases, leaving 13 bases between the germline ends. For the CDR3, the DNA is TGTGCCAGCAGCTTTTTACAGGGCCGGGAGACCCAGTACTTC. Translation gives CASSFLQGRETQYF.

This chain joins TRBV7-2 and TRBJ2-5; the D gene could be TRBD1 or TRBD2 (5 bases each). The germline CDR1 and CDR2 sequences are SGHTA and FQGNSA. The CDR3 contains 14 residues. V was pared by 1 base and J by 0 bases, with 6 bases between. The CDR3 is CASSLGGHQETQYF. In DNA, the CDR3 is TGTGCCAGCAGCTTAGGGGGACACCAAGAGACCCAGTACTTC.

J is TRBJ1-5 and V is TRBV6-1; D not certain. V lost 3 bases and J 7 bases, leaving 7 bases between the germline ends. This CDR3 region has 12 residues. Looked up from germline, CDR1 is MNHNS and CDR2 is SASEGT. The CDR3: CASSDSIQPQHF. Written as DNA, the CDR3 is TGTGCCAGCAGTGATTCAATCCAGCCCCAGCATTTT.

The chain carries TRBV7-6 and TRBJ1-6; the D gene is possibly TRBD1 (6 bases). Trimming stripped 6 bases from V and 7 bases from J, with 22 bases between. The germline V gene encodes CDR1 SGHVS and CDR2 FNYEAQ. The CDR3 contains 17 residues. CDR3 in amino acids: CASSYSWRGAGNSPLHF. CDR3 bases: TGTGCCAGCAGTTACTCTTGGCGGGGGGCTGGGAATTCACCCCTCCACTTT.

The chain joins TRBV5-1 to TRBJ2-2; TRBD1 might be the D (5 bases). CDR3 length equals 15 residues. V shed 2 bases and J shed 2 bases, with 10 bases lying between them. Germline V gene data show CDR1 as SGHRS and CDR2 as YFSETQ. In nucleotides, the CDR3 is TGCGCCAGCAGCTTTAGGGGCGCTAACACCGGGGAGCTGTTTTTT. The encoded protein is CASSFRGANTGELFF.

V is TRBV6-5 and J is TRBJ2-4, with 11 bases aligning to TRBD2. The CDR3 spans 14 residues. The J segment lost 15 bases and the V segment lost 5 bases, leaving 12 bases of the junction unmatched. Germline CDR1 and CDR2: MNHEY and SVGAGI. The CDR3 DNA sequence: TGTGCCAGCAGTCCGGGACTAGCGGAAACCCTCCGGTACTTC. Residues: CASSPGLAETLRYF.

This clone came up a few times. V is TRBV6-5 and J is TRBJ1-6; tentatively, D is TRBD1 (6 bases). V lost 0 bases, J lost 10 bases, and 13 bases lay in between. This CDR3 comprises 15 residues. Germline V gene sequence: CDR1 MNHEY, CDR2 SVGAGI. The CDR3 protein is CASSYSTGGYSPLHF. The CDR3 DNA reads as TGTGCCAGCAGTTACTCGACTGGGGGCTACTCACCCCTCCACTTT.

This chain links TRBV28 with TRBJ2-1; maybe TRBD2 (6 bases). V was shortened by 6 bases and J by 4 bases, with 13 bases between the two germline ends. The CDR3 is 14 amino acids. Germline lookup yields CDR1 MDHEN and CDR2 SYDVKM. In DNA form, the CDR3 reads TGTGCCAGCAGAGAGAGGGAGGCTTACAATGAGCAGTTCTTC. Protein product: CASREREAYNEQFF. Full variable domain (outside the CDR3, taken from reference TRBV28 and TRBJ2-1): DVKVTQSSRYLVKRTGEKVFLECVQDMDHENMFWYRQDPGLGLRLIYFSYDVKMKEKGDIPEGYSVSREKKERFSLILESASTNQTSMYLCASREREAYNEQFFGPGTRLTVL.

This clone appeared once. The chain couples TRBV6-8 to TRBJ2-5; the D gene is possibly TRBD2 (6 bases). V was clipped by 10 bases and J by 4 bases, with 22 bases between them. The CDR3 length is 15 residues. Germline values: CDR1 MNHGY, CDR2 SAAAGT. This CDR3 is CAISPRRGSGETQYF. Written as DNA, the CDR3 is TGTGCCATTTCTCCCCGCCGGGGGTCCGGAGAGACCCAGTACTTC.

V usage is TRBV7-8 and J usage is TRBJ1-1; D unresolved. Germline assignment: CDR1 SGHVS and CDR2 FQNEAQ. CDR3 length equals 13 residues. V gave up 1 base and J gave up 4 bases, with 7 bases separating them. The CDR3 is CASSLGPSTEAFF. The CDR3 bases are TGTGCCAGCAGCTTAGGCCCGTCCACTGAAGCTTTCTTT.

The chain employs TRBV19 and TRBJ2-7; D is perhaps TRBD2 (5 bases). The CDR3 is made up of 14 amino acids. The V gene's germline CDR1 is LNHDA and CDR2 SQIVND (reference sequence). Trimming shortened V by 2 bases and J by 5 bases, and 13 bases separated the two germline ends. The CDR3 DNA reads as TGTGCCAGTAGTATAAGAGGGATTCGCCACGAGCAGTACTTC. Residues: CASSIRGIRHEQYF.

A word on this clone: In the same sample, other DNA sequences code for this CDR3. The V and J genes are TRBV5-1 and TRBJ2-7, with no clear D. Germline CDR1 reads SGHRS; CDR2 reads YFSETQ. The CDR3 is made up of 12 amino acids. Between the trimmed V and J ends, which lost 0 bases and 3 bases, there was a span of 4 bases. The CDR3 DNA sequence: TGCGCCAGCAGCTTGGTCGGCTACGAGCAGTACTTC. Residues: CASSLVGYEQYF.

This clone appeared a single time. This chain connects TRBV5-1 to TRBJ2-5; 8 bases match TRBD1. The length of the CDR3 is 14 residues. The germline V gene encodes CDR1 SGHRS and CDR2 YFSETQ. After removal of 7 bases from V and 2 bases from J, the junction contained 7 bases not matched to a gene. For the CDR3, the DNA is TGCGCCAGCCTACCCGGGGACAGGCAAGAGACCCAGTACTTC. Protein sequence: CASLPGDRQETQYF. Supplemented by reference TRBV5-1 and TRBJ2-5, the full variable domain reads KAGVTQTPRYLIKTRGQQVTLSCSPISGHRSVSWYQQTPGQGLQFLFEYFSETQRNKGNFPGRFSGRQFSNSRSEMNVSTLELGDSALYLCASLPGDRQETQYFGPGTRLLVL.

J is TRBJ2-5 and V is TRBV7-8; maybe TRBD2 (5 bases). V dropped 3 bases and J dropped 4 bases, with 9 bases sitting between them. CDR1 is SGHVS and CDR2 is FQNEAQ in the germline V gene. The CDR3 is 13 residues long. The CDR3 reads CASSLGGRETQYF. The CDR3 DNA reads TGTGCCAGCAGCTTGGGTGGGAGAGAGACCCAGTACTTC.

The gene calls are TRBV28 and TRBJ2-1, with 7 bases matching TRBD2. This CDR3 comprises 13 residues. Germline assignment: CDR1 MDHEN and CDR2 SYDVKM. V lost 5 bases and J lost 5; bases outside the gene matches: 3. The CDR3 region is CASSPGRNNEQFF. The CDR3 nucleotides are TGTGCCAGCAGTCCCGGGAGGAACAATGAGCAGTTCTTC. The entire variable domain, with the rest obtained from reference TRBV28 and TRBJ2-1, is as follows: DVKVTQSSRYLVKRTGEKVFLECVQDMDHENMFWYRQDPGLGLRLIYFSYDVKMKEKGDIPEGYSVSREKKERFSLILESASTNQTSMYLCASSPGRNNEQFFGPGTRLTVL.

The chain combines TRBV25-1 with TRBJ2-2, with TRBD1 identical over 11 bases. The CDR3 runs to 14 residues. The V gene's germline CDR1 is MGHDK and CDR2 SYGVNS. With 8 bases clipped from V and 3 bases from J, the junction kept 2 bases outside the gene matches. CDR3: CASRTGGDTGELFF. CDR3 coding DNA: TGTGCCAGCCGGACAGGGGGCGACACCGGGGAGCTGTTTTTT. The variable domain in full, with the rest retrieved from reference TRBV25-1 and TRBJ2-2, is EADIYQTPRYLVIGTGKKITLECSQTMGHDKMYWYQQDPGMELHLIHYSYGVNSTEKGDLSSESTVSRIRTEHFPLTLESARPSHTSQYLCASRTGGDTGELFFGEGSRLTVL.